This T cell receptor beta chain was recovered during a study of blood T cell repertoires in COVID-19. The CDR3 contains 16 residues. V dropped 2 bases and J dropped 2; count of bases not matched to a gene: 7. The V gene's germline CDR1 is SGHDN and CDR2 FVKESK. This clone was seen once. Sequencing used immunoSEQ multiplex PCR; TCRdb keeps in-frame clones, though not all of them. The repertoire has approximately 300,000 clones, around 84% of them found once; the top ten carry 1.5% to 2%. Sequenced: PBMCs or T cells enriched from blood (not recorded which). The source of this sequence is a woman aged 30 to 39 who had been exposed to COVID-19. The chain combines TRBV14 with TRBJ2-5; 8 positions match TRBD2. The CDR3 sequence is CASSQRRGGNQETQYF. CDR3 sequence (DNA): TGTGCCAGCAGCCAACGTCGGGGGGGAAATCAAGAGACCCAGTACTTC.